This TCR beta chain originates from a study of blood T cell repertoires in COVID-19. Overall study context: The United States, Italy and Spain supplied acute and convalescent COVID-19 samples. Nucleic acid was either cDNA or gDNA, and it came from T cells, B-cell-depleted T cells, or PBMCs.

This clone was picked up one time. V dropped 5 bases and J dropped 0; count of bases not matched to a gene: 13. The CDR3 is made up of 19 amino acids. Germline V CDR1 and CDR2: SEHNR, FQNEAQ (reference sequence). As originally analysed: Counts of nucleated cells, estimated from reference gene primer amplification, were obtained. Sequenced by immunoSEQ multiplex PCR; TCRdb stores in-frame clones only, minus some. From that table come the V and J calls and clone size; the DNA was used to work out D and trimming. The table lists 150,000 to 180,000 clones, 75% to 90% of them singletons. Sequencing was carried out using peripheral blood. This chain connects TRBV7-9 to TRBJ2-6; TRBD1 agrees at 7 bases. The clonotype was recovered from a man aged 55 to 70 with acute or convalescent COVID-19. The CDR3, as DNA: TGTGCCAGCAGCCCAATCATCGGACAGGCGCGCTCTGGGGCCAACGTCCTGACTTTC. It is translated as CASSPIIGQARSGANVLTF.